Below are 28 T cell receptor beta chains sequenced from a single sample in a study of T cell responses to AZD1222 COVID-19 vaccine. Here immunoSEQ multiplex PCR was the method, and the copy in TCRdb shows in-frame clones only, minus some. The table lists 100,000 to 150,000 clones, more than 85% of them singletons. The source material was peripheral blood, sampled 28 days after the second AZD1222 dose. These receptor sequences come from an adult who received the AZD1222 COVID-19 vaccine.

The chain couples TRBV5-6 to TRBJ1-3; weak D call: TRBD1 (5 bases). This CDR3 contains 15 residues. Trimming shortened V by 2 bases and J by 8 bases, and 17 bases separated the two germline ends. CDR1 SGHDT and CDR2 YYEEEE come from the germline V gene. CDR3 coding DNA: TGTGCCAGCAGCTTCATTTGGGCTGAAGGGGACACCATATATTTT. As protein: CASSFIWAEGDTIYF.

The rearrangement links TRBV7-9 to TRBJ1-4; the D gene is possibly TRBD1 (6 bases). This CDR3 contains 13 residues. V was pared by 4 bases and J by 8 bases, with 11 bases between. CDR1 and CDR2 (germline): SEHNR, FQNEAQ (reference sequence). In DNA, the CDR3 is TGTGCCAGCAGCTCGGGGGGGCAAGAAAAACTGTTTTTT. Amino acid sequence: CASSSGGQEKLFF.

The CDR3 sequence: CASSLEQDTEAFF. The CDR3 DNA is TGCGCCAGCAGCTTGGAGCAGGACACTGAAGCTTTCTTT. The chain recombines TRBV5-1 with TRBJ1-1; D is uncertain. CDR3 length: 13 residues. In germline, CDR1 is SGHRS, CDR2 YFSETQ. Between the trimmed V and J ends, which lost 0 bases and 3 bases, there was a span of 6 bases.

The chain combines TRBV30 with TRBJ1-4, with no clear D. V was pared by 4 bases and J by 4 bases, with 7 bases between. This CDR3 is built from 12 residues. Germline CDR1 is GTSNPN and CDR2 is SVGIG (reference sequence). The CDR3 sequence is CAWTGLNEKLFF. For the CDR3, the DNA is TGTGCCTGGACCGGGCTTAATGAAAAACTGTTTTTT.

The chain has TRBV19 and TRBJ1-1; D remains unclear. This CDR3 region has 12 residues. V lost 1 base and J 7 bases, leaving 7 bases between the germline ends. Germline CDR1 and CDR2: LNHDA and SQIVND (reference sequence). The CDR3 loop reads CASSIGAGEAFF. The DNA for the CDR3 is TGTGCCAGTAGTATAGGGGCGGGTGAAGCTTTCTTT. Using reference TRBV19 and TRBJ1-1 for the parts outside the CDR3, the full variable domain is DGGITQSPKYLFRKEGQNVTLSCEQNLNHDAMYWYRQDPGQGLRLIYYSQIVNDFQKGDIAEGYSVSREKKESFPLTVTSAQKNPTAFYLCASSIGAGEAFFGQGTRLTVV.

CDR3 coding DNA: TGTGCCAGCAGCGTGGGATCCTCAAACATTCAGTACTTC. Translation gives CASSVGSSNIQYF. The rearrangement joins TRBV9 to TRBJ2-4; no reliable D call. CDR3 size: 13 residues. Germline lookup yields CDR1 SGDLS and CDR2 YYNGEE. The V gene lost 2 bases and the J gene lost 6 bases, with 9 bases spanning the gap.

The rearrangement joins TRBV12-3 or TRBV12-4 to TRBJ1-6; D uncertain. Deletions cut 6 bases from V and 8 bases from J, with 8 bases between. The CDR3 totals 12 residues. The CDR3 DNA reads as TGTGCCAGCAGCTCTAACGATTCACCCCTCCACTTT. It codes for CASSSNDSPLHF.

The V and J genes are TRBV19 and TRBJ1-5, with TRBD1 matching 7 bases. Losses at the gene ends were 5 bases for V and 6 bases for J; bases not matched to a gene: 4. Per germline, CDR1 LNHDA and CDR2 SQIVND (reference sequence). This CDR3 contains 13 residues. This CDR3 is CASSAGGGQPQHF. The CDR3 nucleotides read TGTGCCAGTAGTGCAGGGGGGGGTCAGCCCCAGCATTTT. Full variable domain (rest looked up from reference TRBV19 and TRBJ1-5): DGGITQSPKYLFRKEGQNVTLSCEQNLNHDAMYWYRQDPGQGLRLIYYSQIVNDFQKGDIAEGYSVSREKKESFPLTVTSAQKNPTAFYLCASSAGGGQPQHFGDGTRLSIL.

This clone was recorded once. This chain joins TRBV20-1 and TRBJ1-5; D is unresolved. This CDR3 spans 14 amino acids. The V end was cut by 3 bases, the J end by 2 bases, with 11 bases between. The V gene's germline CDR1 is DFQATT and CDR2 SNEGSKA (reference sequence). This CDR3 is CSASTGEGNQPQHF. DNA for the CDR3: TGCAGTGCTAGTACCGGGGAGGGCAATCAGCCCCAGCATTTT.

The chain recombines TRBV19 with TRBJ1-5, with 7 bases matching TRBD1. The CDR3 spans 14 residues. CDR1 is LNHDA and CDR2 is SQIVND in the germline V gene (reference sequence). With 7 bases clipped from V and 7 bases from J, the junction kept 10 bases outside the gene matches. The CDR3 region has the DNA TGTGCCAGTAAAACAGGGGCGGTCGAGCAGCCCCAGCATTTT. Protein: CASKTGAVEQPQHF.

Here the CDR3 reads CASSKAAGQGANTEAFF. CDR3 coding DNA: TGTGCCAGCAGCAAAGCGGCGGGACAGGGGGCGAACACTGAAGCTTTCTTT. V and J are TRBV21-1 and TRBJ1-1; the table's D gene call, TRBD1, was not cross checked with the DNA. TRBV21-1 is flagged as a pseudogene. The CDR3 spans 17 residues.

V gene TRBV7-8 combines with J gene TRBJ2-7; 9 bases align to TRBD1. The V gene end was trimmed by 3 bases and the J gene end by 6 bases; junction bases not matched to a gene: 12. CDR1 is SGHVS, CDR2 FQNEAQ, per germline. This CDR3 has 16 residues. The CDR3 DNA is TGTGCCAGCAGCTTGATAGGGACAGGGTATGGGGGCGAGCAGTACGTC. It is translated as CASSLIGTGYGGEQYV.

This clone has more than one count but fewer than ten. The chain links TRBV10-1 to TRBJ1-1, with a possible D match to TRBD1 (5 bases). V was shortened by 4 bases and J by 1 base, with 7 bases between the two germline ends. The CDR3 spans 13 residues. Germline V gives CDR1 WNHNN, CDR2 SYGVQD (reference sequence). CDR3 sequence reads: CASSGQRNTEAFF. In DNA form, the CDR3 reads TGCGCCAGCAGTGGACAGAGGAACACTGAAGCTTTCTTT.

This chain connects TRBV30 to TRBJ1-2; D is unclear. With 2 bases removed from V and 4 bases from J, the gap between germline ends came to 11 bases. The CDR3 contains 13 residues. CDR1 is GTSNPN, CDR2 SVGIG, per germline (reference sequence). The CDR3 loop reads CAWSNSPLYGYTF. CDR3 DNA: TGTGCCTGGAGTAATAGTCCCCTCTATGGCTACACCTTC.

The rearrangement uses TRBV7-3 and TRBJ2-1; D is possibly TRBD1 or TRBD2 (6 bases each). V shed 3 bases and J shed 7 bases, with 10 bases lying between them. This CDR3 spans 13 amino acids. Germline V gene sequence: CDR1 SGHTA, CDR2 FQGTGA. CDR3 DNA sequence: TGTGCCAGCAGCTTCGGGGGCTGGAATGAGCAGTTCTTC. It yields the protein CASSFGGWNEQFF.

The V gene is TRBV7-9, the J gene TRBJ1-2; D might be TRBD1 (5 bases). The germline V gene has CDR1 SEHNR and CDR2 FQNEAQ (reference sequence). V lost 4 bases and J lost 2, with 14 bases in between. The CDR3 is 15 amino acids. CDR3 region: CASSSWDGGNYGYTF. CDR3 in DNA: TGTGCCAGCAGCTCCTGGGACGGAGGGAACTATGGCTACACCTTC.

V gene TRBV5-5 combines with J gene TRBJ1-1; TRBD1 might be the D (5 bases). The V end lost 0 bases, the J end lost 1 base, and 10 bases lay between the germline ends. Per germline, CDR1 SGHKS and CDR2 YYEKEE (reference sequence). This CDR3 has 15 amino acids. In nucleotides, the CDR3 is TGTGCCAGCAGCTTGGAGGGGTGGGGGAACACTGAAGCTTTCTTT. The encoded protein is CASSLEGWGNTEAFF.

The chain is built from TRBV7-2 and TRBJ2-5, with D possibly matching TRBD2 (6 bases). This CDR3 has 15 residues. V shed 5 bases and J shed 3 bases, with 16 bases lying between them. Germline lookup yields CDR1 SGHTA and CDR2 FQGNSA. The CDR3 reads CASSALHKREETQYF. The CDR3 region has the DNA TGTGCCAGCAGCGCCCTTCATAAGCGGGAAGAGACCCAGTACTTC.

The gene calls are TRBV6-2 or TRBV6-3 and TRBJ1-6; 7 nucleotides align to TRBD1. The CDR3 has 16 residues. The V gene's germline CDR1 is MNHEY and CDR2 SVGEGT. Losses at the gene ends were 5 bases for V and 9 bases for J; bases not matched to a gene: 13. CDR3 region: CASSPQGEGVGSPLHF. DNA for the CDR3: TGTGCCAGCAGTCCCCAGGGGGAGGGTGTGGGTTCACCCCTCCACTTT.

CDR3 region: CASRENKLAGGPNEQFF. The CDR3 region has the DNA TGTGCCAGCAGAGAGAATAAACTAGCGGGAGGGCCCAATGAGCAGTTCTTC. The V call is TRBV27, the J call TRBJ2-1; 13 bases are a match to TRBD2. J lost 6 bases, V lost 6 bases, and 11 bases had no gene match. The CDR3 has 17 amino acids. Germline V gives CDR1 MNHEY, CDR2 SMNVEV (reference sequence).

In its sample, this clone was seen a few times. The chain employs TRBV18 and TRBJ1-1; no reliable D call. Germline V lookup: CDR1 KGHSH, CDR2 LQKENI. This CDR3 has 14 residues. V was pared by 3 bases and J by 1 base, with 9 bases between. CDR3 sequence: CASSPGLQNTEAFF. In DNA form, the CDR3 reads TGTGCCAGCTCACCCGGGCTGCAGAACACTGAAGCTTTCTTT.

The V call is TRBV6-2 or TRBV6-3, the J call TRBJ1-2; D unresolved. Germline-derived CDR1 and CDR2 are MNHEY and SVGEGT. Deletions cut 5 bases from V and 0 bases from J, with 7 bases between. The CDR3 is 13 amino acids. The CDR3 protein is CASSHITNYGYTF. For the CDR3, the DNA is TGTGCCAGCAGTCATATAACTAACTATGGCTACACCTTC.

This chain joins TRBV11-3 and TRBJ1-1; maybe TRBD1 (6 bases). Trimming cost V 1 base and J 0 bases, with 9 bases left between them. The length of the CDR3 is 15 residues. Per the germline V gene, CDR1 is SGHNT and CDR2 is YENEEA. This chain's CDR3 is CASSLGTVMNTEAFF. The CDR3 coding sequence is TGTGCCAGCAGCTTAGGGACAGTCATGAACACTGAAGCTTTCTTT.

J is TRBJ2-7 and V is TRBV18, with a weak D call TRBD1 (5 bases). Trimming cost V 0 bases and J 0 bases, with 15 bases left between them. This CDR3 has 17 amino acids. Germline-derived CDR1 and CDR2 are KGHSH and LQKENI. The CDR3 coding sequence is TGTGCCAGCTCACCACCTCTAGGACACGTTAGCTCCTACGAGCAGTACTTC. Its protein product is CASSPPLGHVSSYEQYF.

The chain combines TRBV10-2 with TRBJ1-1, with 7 bases lining up with TRBD1. V gave up 7 bases and J gave up 0 bases; unmatched junction bases: 5. The CDR3 length is 14 residues. Germline CDR1 WSHSY, CDR2 SAAADI. CDR3 in DNA: TGCGCCAGCACTCCGGGACAGATGAACACTGAAGCTTTCTTT. Translated: CASTPGQMNTEAFF.

CDR3 sequence reads: CASSPRDREGTEAFF. The DNA of the CDR3 is TGTGCCAGCAGCCCCCGGGACAGGGAGGGCACTGAAGCTTTCTTT. V usage is TRBV2 and J usage is TRBJ1-1, with 9 bases aligning to TRBD1. Looked up from germline, CDR1 is SNHLY and CDR2 is FYNNEI. With V trimmed by 6 bases and J by 4 bases, 9 bases remained unmatched. This CDR3 contains 15 residues.

On this clone itself: Other DNA sequences in this sample translate to the same CDR3. This chain links TRBV19 with TRBJ1-1, with TRBD1 identical over 9 bases. The CDR3 covers 16 residues. Germline CDR1 reads LNHDA; CDR2 reads SQIVND (reference sequence). V was pared by 4 bases and J by 2 bases, with 8 bases of the junction left unmatched. The DNA of the CDR3 is TGTGCCAGTAGTACGGGACAGGGAAGGGGTAACACTGAAGCTTTCTTT. Translated: CASSTGQGRGNTEAFF.

This chain connects TRBV29-1 to TRBJ2-3; D gene unclear. V lost 6 bases, J lost 4 bases, and 17 bases lay in between. The CDR3 length is 14 residues. CDR1 is SQVTM and CDR2 is ANQGSEA in the germline V gene. CDR3 sequence (DNA): TGCAGCGTCGCGGACGCGTCAGGCTCAGATACGCAGTATTTT. Translating it yields CSVADASGSDTQYF.